The 8 T cell receptor beta chains listed next were all sequenced from one sample in a study of neurological immune-mediated disorders. TCRdb passed the 5' RACE reads through MiXCR, listing each CDR3 protein once. Among tens of thousands of distinct CDR3 sequences listed, more than 15% were seen once. The sequenced sample consisted of PBMCs. All receptors come from a woman aged 40 to 50 in good health.

In this sample, this clonotype turned up many times. The V call is TRBV7-2, the J call TRBJ1-1, with D uncertain. CDR1 and CDR2 from the germline V gene are SGHTA and FQGNSA. The CDR3 runs to 13 residues. V was shortened by 3 bases and J by 2 bases, with 7 bases between the two germline ends. The CDR3 DNA reads as TGTGCCAGCAGCTTTTACAGCAACACTGAAGCTTTCTTT. The encoded protein is CASSFYSNTEAFF.

This clonotype was recorded at least ten times. The chain employs TRBV2 and TRBJ2-7, with 7 bases fitting TRBD1. CDR3 length equals 15 residues. V lost 3 bases, J lost 6 bases, and 11 bases stayed unmatched. Germline loops: CDR1 SNHLY, CDR2 FYNNEI. CDR3 residues: CASSDGQAIVGEQYF. DNA for the CDR3: TGTGCCAGCAGTGATGGACAGGCCATCGTGGGCGAGCAGTACTTC. The variable domain in full, with the rest retrieved from reference TRBV2 and TRBJ2-7, is EPEVTQTPSHQVTQMGQEVILRCVPISNHLYFYWYRQILGQKVEFLVSFYNNEISEKSEIFDDQFSVERPDGSNFTLKIRSTKLEDSAMYFCASSDGQAIVGEQYFGPGTRLTVT.

There are many counts of this clonotype. The chain employs TRBV20-1 and TRBJ2-3; 13 nucleotides agree with TRBD2. Germline CDR1 and CDR2: DFQATT and SNEGSKA (reference sequence). Germline trimming cut 0 bases from V and 6 bases from J; bases unmatched to any gene: 3. The CDR3 loop spans 15 amino acids. CDR3 sequence (DNA): TGCAGTGCTAGAGATACGACTAGCGGGGGGGATACGCAGTATTTT. Amino acids: CSARDTTSGGDTQYF.

This clonotype was seen at least ten times. The chain carries TRBV27 and TRBJ1-2, with D unresolved. The CDR3 totals 13 residues. From germline, CDR1 is MNHEY and CDR2 SMNVEV (reference sequence). Trimming took off 4 bases at V and 3 bases at J, with 9 bases between the two ends. The CDR3 spells CASSSGRDYGYTF. The CDR3 DNA reads TGTGCCAGCAGTTCTGGGCGGGACTATGGCTACACCTTC.

This clonotype has a count of ten or more. The chain couples TRBV5-1 to TRBJ1-6; no reliable D call. The CDR3 contains 13 residues. Germline V gives CDR1 SGHRS, CDR2 YFSETQ. V lost 0 bases and J 7 bases, leaving 5 bases between the germline ends. Here the CDR3 reads CASSLGQNSPLHF. The DNA for the CDR3 is TGCGCCAGCAGCTTGGGACAAAATTCACCCCTCCACTTT.

The chain recombines TRBV19 with TRBJ2-6, with D maybe TRBD1 (6 bases). Germline assignment: CDR1 LNHDA and CDR2 SQIVND (reference sequence). The CDR3 is made up of 17 amino acids. Trimming shortened V by 11 bases and J by 1 base, and 21 bases separated the two germline ends. CDR3 residues: CASLNHRERSGANVLTF. DNA of the CDR3: TGTGCCTCCTTGAACCACAGGGAGCGATCTGGGGCCAACGTCCTGACTTTC.

There are many counts of this clonotype. The gene calls are TRBV5-1 and TRBJ1-1, with 7 bases that match TRBD1. The CDR3 covers 15 residues. Germline V gives CDR1 SGHRS, CDR2 YFSETQ. J lost 1 base, V lost 2 bases, and 5 bases had no gene match. The CDR3 is CASSLQGQRNTEAFF. CDR3 in DNA: TGCGCCAGCAGCTTACAGGGACAGCGGAACACTGAAGCTTTCTTT.

This clonotype showed up many times. J is TRBJ1-4 and V is TRBV28; D is undetermined. CDR1 is MDHEN and CDR2 is SYDVKM in the germline V gene. The CDR3 spans 14 residues. With 1 base removed from V and 7 bases from J, the gap between germline ends came to 10 bases. This CDR3 reads CASSLSPLGEKLFF. DNA for the CDR3: TGTGCCAGCAGTTTATCTCCCCTGGGTGAAAAACTGTTTTTT. The complete variable domain, with remaining parts taken from reference TRBV28 and TRBJ1-4, reads DVKVTQSSRYLVKRTGEKVFLECVQDMDHENMFWYRQDPGLGLRLIYFSYDVKMKEKGDIPEGYSVSREKKERFSLILESASTNQTSMYLCASSLSPLGEKLFFGSGTQLSVL.